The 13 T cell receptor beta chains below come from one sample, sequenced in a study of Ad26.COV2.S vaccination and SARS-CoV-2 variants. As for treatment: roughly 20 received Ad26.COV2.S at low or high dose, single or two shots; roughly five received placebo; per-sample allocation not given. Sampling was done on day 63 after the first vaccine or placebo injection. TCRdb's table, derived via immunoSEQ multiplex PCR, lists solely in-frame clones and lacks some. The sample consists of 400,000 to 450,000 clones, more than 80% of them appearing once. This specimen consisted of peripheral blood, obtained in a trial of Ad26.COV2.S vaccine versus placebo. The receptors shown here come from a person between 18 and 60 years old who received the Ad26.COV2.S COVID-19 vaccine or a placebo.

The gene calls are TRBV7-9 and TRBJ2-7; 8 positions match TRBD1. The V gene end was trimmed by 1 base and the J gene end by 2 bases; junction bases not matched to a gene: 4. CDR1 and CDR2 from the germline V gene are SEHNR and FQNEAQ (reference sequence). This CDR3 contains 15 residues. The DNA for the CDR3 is TGTGCCAGCAGCTTAGTAGGCAGGGGGCCCTACGAGCAGTACTTC. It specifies CASSLVGRGPYEQYF.

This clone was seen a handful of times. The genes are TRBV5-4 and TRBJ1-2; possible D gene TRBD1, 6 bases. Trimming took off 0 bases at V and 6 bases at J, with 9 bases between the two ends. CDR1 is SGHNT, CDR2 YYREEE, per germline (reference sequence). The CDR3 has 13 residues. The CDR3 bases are TGTGCCAGCAGCTTGGCCCGACAGGATGGCTACACCTTC. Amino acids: CASSLARQDGYTF.

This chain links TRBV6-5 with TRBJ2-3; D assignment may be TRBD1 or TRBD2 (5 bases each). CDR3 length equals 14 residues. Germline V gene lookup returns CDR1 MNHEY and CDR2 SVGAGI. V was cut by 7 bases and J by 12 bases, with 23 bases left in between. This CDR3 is CASIPGQTPISQYF. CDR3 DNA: TGTGCCAGCATTCCGGGGCAGACACCTATATCCCAGTATTTT.

CDR3 sequence: CASSPTGTGQPQHF. The CDR3 DNA is TGTGCCAGTAGCCCGACAGGGACGGGTCAGCCCCAGCATTTT. V is TRBV19 and J is TRBJ1-5; 7 nucleotides agree with TRBD1. Germline CDR1 LNHDA, CDR2 SQIVND (reference sequence). The CDR3 is 14 amino acids. The trim removed 6 bases at V and 6 bases at J, leaving 8 bases unmatched.

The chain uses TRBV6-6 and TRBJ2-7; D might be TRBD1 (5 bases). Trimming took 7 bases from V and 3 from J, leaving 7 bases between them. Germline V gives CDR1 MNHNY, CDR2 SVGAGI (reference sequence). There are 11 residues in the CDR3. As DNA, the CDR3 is TGTGCCAGCACTGACAGCTACGAGCAGTACTTC. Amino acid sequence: CASTDSYEQYF.

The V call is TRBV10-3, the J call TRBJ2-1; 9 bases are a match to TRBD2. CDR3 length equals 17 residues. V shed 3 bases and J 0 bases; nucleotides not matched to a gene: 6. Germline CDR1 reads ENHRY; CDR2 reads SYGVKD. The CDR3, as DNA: TGTGCCATCAGTGATGGCGGGAGGGCCCTCTCCTACAATGAGCAGTTCTTC. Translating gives CAISDGGRALSYNEQFF.

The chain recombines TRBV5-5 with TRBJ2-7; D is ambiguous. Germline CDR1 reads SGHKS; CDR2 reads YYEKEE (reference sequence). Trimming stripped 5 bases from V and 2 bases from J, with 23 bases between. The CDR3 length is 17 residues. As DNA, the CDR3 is TGTGCCAGCAGATATACTATGGTGCCCCGGTCGACCTACGAGCAGTACTTC. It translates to CASRYTMVPRSTYEQYF.

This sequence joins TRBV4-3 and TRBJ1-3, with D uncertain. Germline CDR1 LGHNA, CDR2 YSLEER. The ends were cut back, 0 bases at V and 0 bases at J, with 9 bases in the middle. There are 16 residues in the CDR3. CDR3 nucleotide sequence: TGCGCCAGCAGCCAAGAGGTACCCAGCTCTGGAAACACCATATATTTT. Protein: CASSQEVPSSGNTIYF.

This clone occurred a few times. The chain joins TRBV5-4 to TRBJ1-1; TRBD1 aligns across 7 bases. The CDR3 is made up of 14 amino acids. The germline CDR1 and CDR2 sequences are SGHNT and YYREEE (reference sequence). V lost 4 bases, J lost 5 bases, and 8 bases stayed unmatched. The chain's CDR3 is CASSPGAGGTEAFF. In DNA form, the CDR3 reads TGTGCCAGCAGCCCCGGGGCAGGGGGTACTGAAGCTTTCTTT.

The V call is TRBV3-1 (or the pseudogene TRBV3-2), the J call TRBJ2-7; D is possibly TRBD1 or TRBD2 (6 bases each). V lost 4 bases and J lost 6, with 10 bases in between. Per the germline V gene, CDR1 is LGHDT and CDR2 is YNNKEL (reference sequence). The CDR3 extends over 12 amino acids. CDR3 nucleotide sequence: TGTGCCAGCAGCCCCGAGGGGGGCGAGCAGTACTTC. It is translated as CASSPEGGEQYF.

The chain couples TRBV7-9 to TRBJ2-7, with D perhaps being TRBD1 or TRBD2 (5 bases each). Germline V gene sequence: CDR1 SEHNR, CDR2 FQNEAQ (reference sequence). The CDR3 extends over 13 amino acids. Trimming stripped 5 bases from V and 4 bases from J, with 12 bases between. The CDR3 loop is CASSPRDDYEQYF. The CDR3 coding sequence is TGTGCCAGCAGCCCACGGGACGATTACGAGCAGTACTTC.

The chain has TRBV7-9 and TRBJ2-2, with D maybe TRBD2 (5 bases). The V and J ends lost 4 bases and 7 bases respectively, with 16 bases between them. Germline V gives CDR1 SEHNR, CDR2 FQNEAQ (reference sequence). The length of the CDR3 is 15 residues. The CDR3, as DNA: TGTGCCAGCAGCTCCCAAAACCGGGATGGCGGGGAGCTGTTTTTT. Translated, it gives CASSSQNRDGGELFF.

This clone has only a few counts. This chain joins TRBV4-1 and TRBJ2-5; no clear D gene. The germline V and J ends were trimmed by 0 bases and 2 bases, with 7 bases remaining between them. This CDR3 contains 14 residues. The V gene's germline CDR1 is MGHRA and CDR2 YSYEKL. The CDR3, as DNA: TGCGCCAGCAGCCAAGAAACCACTCAAGAGACCCAGTACTTC. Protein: CASSQETTQETQYF.